This TCR beta chain is drawn from a study of molecular identifiers for immune sequencing clone quantification. TCRdb re-analysed the PCR reads in MiXCR, keeping a single row per CDR3 protein. Found here are approximately 630,000 distinct CDR3 sequences, over 25% of them singletons; the top ten hold about 0.78%. Germline CDR1 and CDR2: ENHRY and SYGVKD. Trimming at V came to 10 bases and at J to 6 bases, leaving 2 bases not matched to a gene. The CDR3 runs to 11 residues. This clonotype was recorded many times. The sequence came from a human donor in good health. Some libraries in this study had Jurkat cell RNA spiked in. Sequences were obtained from naive CD8+ T cells from blood, with Jurkat cell RNA spiked in. Subset here: FACS-sorted CD8+CD4-CCR7+CD45RA+ naive T cells. The chain joins TRBV10-3 to TRBJ2-2; TRBD2 aligns across 7 bases. The CDR3 protein is CATREAGELFF. The CDR3 coding sequence is TGTGCCACCCGGGAGGCCGGGGAGCTGTTTTTT.